This T cell receptor (beta chain) appears in the sequencing data of a study of cytomegalovirus exposure and HLA in healthy donors. On this clone: Its antigen is still unknown.

Losses at the gene ends were 0 bases for V and 7 bases for J; bases not matched to a gene: 5. Per germline, CDR1 LNHNV and CDR2 YYDKDF (reference sequence). The CDR3 has 14 residues. The PCR used 60 Vbeta and 13 Jbeta primers. The protocol was immunoSEQ multiplex PCR, while the TCRdb copy is restricted to in-frame clones and leaves out a portion. The sample records about 100,000 clones, around two thirds being singletons. Whole-study results and caveats: Cytomegalovirus-associated TCR beta chains were listed, numbering 164.

The clonotype was recovered from a man in his fifties in good health and CMV-seropositive. The chain links TRBV15 to TRBJ1-1; 7 bases line up with TRBD1. The sample comprised PBMCs. Written as DNA, the CDR3 is TGTGCCACCAGCAGAGATCGAGGACAGGTTGAAGCTTTCTTT. Protein: CATSRDRGQVEAFF. Full variable domain (remainder filled in from reference TRBV15 and TRBJ1-1): DAMVIQNPRYQVTQFGKPVTLSCSQTLNHNVMYWYQQKSSQAPKLLFHYYDKDFNNEADTPDNFQSRRPNTSFCFLDIRSPGLGDTAMYLCATSRDRGQVEAFFGQGTRLTVV.